This T cell receptor (beta chain) is drawn from a study of molecular identifiers for immune sequencing clone quantification. Study results and limitations: The study found clones above 20 RNA copies held over 97% of effector molecules and under 1% in naive cells. Underestimation of highly expanded clone sizes could arise where identical TCR molecules share a barcode.

TCRdb analysed the PCR reads with MiXCR anew, one entry per CDR3 protein. The sample includes roughly 320,000 distinct CDR3 sequences, about a fifth of them seen just once. Sorting isolated naive CD8 T cells as CD8+CD4-CCR7+CD45RA+ events. Turning to this clonotype: Antigen: not known. This may arise from a read error, as a much more abundant clone is one base away.

Germline assignment: CDR1 MGHRA and CDR2 YSYEKL. The CDR3 totals 13 residues. V lost 4 bases, J lost 7 bases, and 14 bases lay in between. The sequenced sample was naive CD8+ T cells from blood, with Jurkat cell RNA spiked in. Subset reported: FACS-sorted CD8+CD4-CCR7+CD45RA+ naive T cells. The receptor was isolated from a human donor in good health. Some libraries in this study had Jurkat cell RNA spiked in. This chain uses TRBV4-1 with TRBJ2-7; D call uncertain. CDR3 residues: CASSPTDSREQYF. DNA of the CDR3: TGCGCCAGCAGCCCCACCGACTCGAGGGAGCAGTACTTC.